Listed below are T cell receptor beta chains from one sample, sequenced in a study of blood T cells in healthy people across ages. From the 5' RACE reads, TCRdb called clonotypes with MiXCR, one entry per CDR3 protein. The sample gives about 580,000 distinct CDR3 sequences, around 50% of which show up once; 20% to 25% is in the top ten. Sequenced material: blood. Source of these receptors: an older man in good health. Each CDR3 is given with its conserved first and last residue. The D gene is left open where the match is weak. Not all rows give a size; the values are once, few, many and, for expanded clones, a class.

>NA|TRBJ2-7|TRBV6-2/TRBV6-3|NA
CASHRRGVNYEQYF
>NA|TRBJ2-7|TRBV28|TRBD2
CASRTSPTYEQYF
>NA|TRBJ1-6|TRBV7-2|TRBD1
CASSLRLGQGNSPLHF
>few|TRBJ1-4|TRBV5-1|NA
CASSFLGATNEKLFF
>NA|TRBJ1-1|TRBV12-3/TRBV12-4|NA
CASSLEIHTEAFF
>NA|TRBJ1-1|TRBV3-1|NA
CASSQPYGEAEAFF
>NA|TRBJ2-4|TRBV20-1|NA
CSAASGGGKNIQYF
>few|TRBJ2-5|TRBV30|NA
CAWSVGALPGEQYF
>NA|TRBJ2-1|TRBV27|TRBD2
CASSSTATSGTYNEQFF
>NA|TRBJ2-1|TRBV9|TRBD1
CASSVVTGGYNEQFF
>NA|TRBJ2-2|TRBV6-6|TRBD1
CASSNRDRGTGELFF
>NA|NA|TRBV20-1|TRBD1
CSARDGTGRETQYF
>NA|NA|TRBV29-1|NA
CSVYGSGEQYF
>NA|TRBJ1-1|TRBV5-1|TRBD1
CASSLIGGARNTEAFF
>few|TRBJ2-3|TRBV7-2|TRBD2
CASSLASGKSTDTQYF
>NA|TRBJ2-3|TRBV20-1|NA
CSASGQPESTDTQYF
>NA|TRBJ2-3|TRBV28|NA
CASSPQWQDTQYF
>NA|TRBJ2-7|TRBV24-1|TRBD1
CATGAGQDYEQYF
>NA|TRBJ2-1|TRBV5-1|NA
CASSFSARDYNEQFF
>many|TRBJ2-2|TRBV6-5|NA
CASTRSGGELFF
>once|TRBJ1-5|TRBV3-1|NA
CASSQEWGSNQPQHF
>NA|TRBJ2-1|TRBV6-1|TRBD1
CASNHRDRAGNEQFF
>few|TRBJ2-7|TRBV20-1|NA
CSAVLRDRSYEQYF
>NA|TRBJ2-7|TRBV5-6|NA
CASSYGTPLAYEQYF
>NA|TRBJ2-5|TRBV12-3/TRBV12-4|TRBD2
CASSLFGLADQETQYF
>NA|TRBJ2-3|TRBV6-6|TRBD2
CTGSYKRGSTDTQYF
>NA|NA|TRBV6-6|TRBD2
CASLAGGTISYNEQYF
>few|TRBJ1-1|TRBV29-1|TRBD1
CSVGQQGGTEAFF
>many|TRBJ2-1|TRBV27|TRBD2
CASSLFTSGVSYNEQFF